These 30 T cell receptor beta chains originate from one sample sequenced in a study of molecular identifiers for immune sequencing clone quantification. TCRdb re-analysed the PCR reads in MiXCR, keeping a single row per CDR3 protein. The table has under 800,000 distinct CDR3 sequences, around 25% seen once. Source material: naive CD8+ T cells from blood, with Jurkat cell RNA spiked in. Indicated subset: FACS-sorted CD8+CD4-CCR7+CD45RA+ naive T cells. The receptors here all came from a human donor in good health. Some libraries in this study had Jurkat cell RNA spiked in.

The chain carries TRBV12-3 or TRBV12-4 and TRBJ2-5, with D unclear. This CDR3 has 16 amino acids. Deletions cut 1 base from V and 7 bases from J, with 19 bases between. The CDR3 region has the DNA TGTGCCAGCAGTTTAGTCCATCCCTCCATCAAAGGGACCCAGTACTTC. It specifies CASSLVHPSIKGTQYF.

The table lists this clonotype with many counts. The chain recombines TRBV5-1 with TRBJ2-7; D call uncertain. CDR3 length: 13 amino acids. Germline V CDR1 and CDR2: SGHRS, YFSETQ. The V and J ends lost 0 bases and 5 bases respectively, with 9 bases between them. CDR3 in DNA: TGCGCCAGCAGCTTGGGACAACATGACGAGCAGTACTTC. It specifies CASSLGQHDEQYF.

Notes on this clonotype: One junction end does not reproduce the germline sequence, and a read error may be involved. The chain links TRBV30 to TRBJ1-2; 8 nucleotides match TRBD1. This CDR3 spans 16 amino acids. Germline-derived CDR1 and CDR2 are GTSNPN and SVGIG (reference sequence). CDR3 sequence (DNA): TGTGCCTGGAGTGTCTTGCCAGGGGGCGGTTGGTATGGCCACACCTTC. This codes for CAWSVLPGGGWYGHTF. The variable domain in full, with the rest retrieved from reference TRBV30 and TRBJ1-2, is SQTIHQWPATLVQPVGSPLSLECTVEGTSNPNLYWYRQAAGRGLQLLFYSVGIGQISSEVPQNLSASRPQDRQFILSSKKLLLSDSGFYLCAWSVLPGGGWYGHTFGSGTRLTVV.

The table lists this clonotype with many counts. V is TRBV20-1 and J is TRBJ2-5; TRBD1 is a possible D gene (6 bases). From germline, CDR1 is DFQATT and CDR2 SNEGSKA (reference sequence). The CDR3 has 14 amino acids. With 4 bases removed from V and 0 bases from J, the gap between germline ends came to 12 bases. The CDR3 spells CSAISRQDQETQYF. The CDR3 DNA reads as TGCAGTGCTATTTCGAGACAGGACCAAGAGACCCAGTACTTC.

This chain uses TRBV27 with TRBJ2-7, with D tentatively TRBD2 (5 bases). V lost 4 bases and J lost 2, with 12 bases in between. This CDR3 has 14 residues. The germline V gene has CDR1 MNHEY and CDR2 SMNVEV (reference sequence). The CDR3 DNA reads TGTGCCAGCAGTTGGCGGGCCTCGGCCTACGAGCAGTACTTC. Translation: CASSWRASAYEQYF.

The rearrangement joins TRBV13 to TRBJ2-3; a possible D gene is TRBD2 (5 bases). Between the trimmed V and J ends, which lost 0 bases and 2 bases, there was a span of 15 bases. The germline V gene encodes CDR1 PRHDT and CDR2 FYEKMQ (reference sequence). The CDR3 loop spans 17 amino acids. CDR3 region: CASSLGRGTGVTDTQYF. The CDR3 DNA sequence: TGTGCCAGCAGCTTAGGCCGGGGAACGGGTGTCACAGATACGCAGTATTTT. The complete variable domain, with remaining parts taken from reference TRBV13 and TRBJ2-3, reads AAGVIQSPRHLIKEKRETATLKCYPIPRHDTVYWYQQGPGQDPQFLISFYEKMQSDKGSIPDRFSAQQFSDYHSELNMSSLELGDSALYFCASSLGRGTGVTDTQYFGPGTRLTVL.

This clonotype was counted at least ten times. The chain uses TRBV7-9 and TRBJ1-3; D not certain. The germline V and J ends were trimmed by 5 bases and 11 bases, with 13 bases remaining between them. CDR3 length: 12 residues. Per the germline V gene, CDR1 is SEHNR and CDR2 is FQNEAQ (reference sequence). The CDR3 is CASSPGTYPIYF. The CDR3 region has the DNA TGTGCCAGCAGCCCAGGAACGTACCCCATATATTTT.

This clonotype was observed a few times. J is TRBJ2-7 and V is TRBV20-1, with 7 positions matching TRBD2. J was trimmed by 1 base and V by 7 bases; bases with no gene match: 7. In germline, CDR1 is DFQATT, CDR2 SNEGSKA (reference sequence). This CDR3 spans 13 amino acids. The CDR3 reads CSGPPSGSYEQYF. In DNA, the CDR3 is TGCAGTGGCCCCCCTAGCGGTTCCTACGAGCAGTACTTC.

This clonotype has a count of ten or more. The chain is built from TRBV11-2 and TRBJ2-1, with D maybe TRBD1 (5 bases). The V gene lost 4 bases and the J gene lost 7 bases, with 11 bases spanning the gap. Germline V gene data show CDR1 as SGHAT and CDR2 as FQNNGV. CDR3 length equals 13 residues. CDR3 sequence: CASSSKGPNEQFF. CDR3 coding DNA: TGTGCCAGCAGCTCAAAGGGGCCTAATGAGCAGTTCTTC.

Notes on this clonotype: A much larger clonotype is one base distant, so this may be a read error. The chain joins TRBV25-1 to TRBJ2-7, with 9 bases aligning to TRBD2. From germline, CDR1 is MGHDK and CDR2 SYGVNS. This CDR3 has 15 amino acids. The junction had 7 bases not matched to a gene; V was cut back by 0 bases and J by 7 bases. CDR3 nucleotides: TGTGCCAGCAGTGAATATAATAGCGGGGGAGGAGAGCAGTACTTC. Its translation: CASSEYNSGGGEQYF.

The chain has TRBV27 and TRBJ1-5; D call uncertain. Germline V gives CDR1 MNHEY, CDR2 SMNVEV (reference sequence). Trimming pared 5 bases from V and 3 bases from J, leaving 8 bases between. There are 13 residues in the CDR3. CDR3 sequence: CASSVGYNQPQHF. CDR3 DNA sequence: TGTGCCAGCAGTGTGGGATACAATCAGCCCCAGCATTTT.

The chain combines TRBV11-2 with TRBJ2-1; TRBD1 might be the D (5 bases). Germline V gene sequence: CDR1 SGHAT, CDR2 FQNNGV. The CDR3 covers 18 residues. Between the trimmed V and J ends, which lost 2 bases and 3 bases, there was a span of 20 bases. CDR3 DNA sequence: TGTGCCAGCAGCTTATGTATTAGTTGGACACTCAACTACAATGAGCAGTTCTTC. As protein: CASSLCISWTLNYNEQFF.

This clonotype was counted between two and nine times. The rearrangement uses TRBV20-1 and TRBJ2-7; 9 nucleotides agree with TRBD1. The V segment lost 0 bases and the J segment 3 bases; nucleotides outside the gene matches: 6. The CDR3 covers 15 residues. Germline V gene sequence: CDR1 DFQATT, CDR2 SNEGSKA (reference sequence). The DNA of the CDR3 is TGCAGTGCTAGAGATGTGGGACAGGGAAGCTACGAGCAGTACTTC. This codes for CSARDVGQGSYEQYF.

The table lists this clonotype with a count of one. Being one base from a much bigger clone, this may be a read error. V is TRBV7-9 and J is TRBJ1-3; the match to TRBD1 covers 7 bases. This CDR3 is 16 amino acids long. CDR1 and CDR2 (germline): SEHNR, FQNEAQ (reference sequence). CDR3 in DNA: TGTTCCAGCAGCCGACCGGGACAGCCATCTGGAAACACCATATATTTT. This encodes CSSSRPGQPSGNTIYF.

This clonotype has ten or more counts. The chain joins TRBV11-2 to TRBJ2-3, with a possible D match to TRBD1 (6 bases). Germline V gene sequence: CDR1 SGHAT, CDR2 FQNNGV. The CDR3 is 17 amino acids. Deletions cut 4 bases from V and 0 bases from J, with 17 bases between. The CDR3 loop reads CASSSFPTGSSTDTQYF. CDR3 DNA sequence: TGTGCCAGCAGCTCTTTTCCGACAGGTTCTAGCACAGATACGCAGTATTTT.

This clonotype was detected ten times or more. The CDR3 loop reads CASSSGGRTEQYF. The CDR3 nucleotides are TGTGCCAGCAGTTCCGGGGGAAGGACCGAGCAGTACTTC. The chain combines TRBV6-2 or TRBV6-3 with TRBJ2-7, with D possibly TRBD2 on 6 matching bases. Trimming removed 4 bases at V and 6 bases at J, with 13 bases between. The CDR3 spans 13 residues. CDR1 and CDR2 (germline): MNHEY, SVGEGT.

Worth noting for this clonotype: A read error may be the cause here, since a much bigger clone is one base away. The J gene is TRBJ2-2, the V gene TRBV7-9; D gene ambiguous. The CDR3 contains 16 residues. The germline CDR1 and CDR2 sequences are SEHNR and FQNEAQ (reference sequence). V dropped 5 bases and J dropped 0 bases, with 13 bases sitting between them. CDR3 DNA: TGTGCCAGCAGCGTCTTATCACACGCGAACACCGGGGAGCTGTTTTTT. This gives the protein CASSVLSHANTGELFF.

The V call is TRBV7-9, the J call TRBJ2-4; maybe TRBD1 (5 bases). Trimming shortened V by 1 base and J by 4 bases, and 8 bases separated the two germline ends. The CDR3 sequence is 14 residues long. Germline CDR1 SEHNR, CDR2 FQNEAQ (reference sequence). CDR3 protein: CASSLGTMKNIQYF. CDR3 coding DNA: TGTGCCAGCAGCTTAGGGACAATGAAAAACATTCAGTACTTC.

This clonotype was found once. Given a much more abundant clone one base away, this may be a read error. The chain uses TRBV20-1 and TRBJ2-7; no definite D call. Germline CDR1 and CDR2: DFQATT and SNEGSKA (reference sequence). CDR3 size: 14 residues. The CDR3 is CGASVPQWGSEQYF. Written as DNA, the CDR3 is TGCGGTGCTAGTGTACCCCAGTGGGGTAGCGAGCAGTACTTC.

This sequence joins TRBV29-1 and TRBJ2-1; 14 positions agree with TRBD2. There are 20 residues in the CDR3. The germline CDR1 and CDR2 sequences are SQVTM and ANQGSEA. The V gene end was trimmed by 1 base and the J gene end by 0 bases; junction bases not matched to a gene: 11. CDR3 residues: CSVEVGGTSGSWDSYNEQFF. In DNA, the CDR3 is TGCAGCGTTGAAGTTGGCGGGACTAGCGGGAGTTGGGACTCCTACAATGAGCAGTTCTTC.

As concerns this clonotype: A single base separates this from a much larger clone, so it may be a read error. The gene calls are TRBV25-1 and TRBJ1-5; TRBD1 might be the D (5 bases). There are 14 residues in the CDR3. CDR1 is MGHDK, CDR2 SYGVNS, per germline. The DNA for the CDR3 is TGTGCCAGCAGTGCGACAGATAGCAATCGGCCCCAGCATTTT. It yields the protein CASSATDSNRPQHF.

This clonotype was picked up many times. The CDR3 sequence is CASDGDGNSGNTIYF. CDR3 DNA sequence: TGTGCTAGTGATGGGGACGGAAACTCTGGAAACACCATATATTTT. The chain joins TRBV12-5 to TRBJ1-3, with D possibly TRBD1 on 5 matching bases. Germline CDR1 is LGHNT and CDR2 is FRNRAP. V lost 7 bases and J lost 0, with 13 bases in between. CDR3 length: 15 residues.

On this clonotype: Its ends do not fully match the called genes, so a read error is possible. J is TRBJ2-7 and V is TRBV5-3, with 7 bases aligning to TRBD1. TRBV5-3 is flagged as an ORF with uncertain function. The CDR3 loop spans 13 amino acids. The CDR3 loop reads CASSTGVSYEQCF. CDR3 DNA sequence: TGTGCCAGCAGCACAGGGGTCTCCTACGAGCAGTGCTTC.

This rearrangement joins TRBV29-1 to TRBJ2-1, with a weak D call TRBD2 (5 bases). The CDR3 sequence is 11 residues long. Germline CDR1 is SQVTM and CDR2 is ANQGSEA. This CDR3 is CSSASYNEQFF. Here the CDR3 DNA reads TGCAGTAGCGCATCCTACAATGAGCAGTTCTTC.

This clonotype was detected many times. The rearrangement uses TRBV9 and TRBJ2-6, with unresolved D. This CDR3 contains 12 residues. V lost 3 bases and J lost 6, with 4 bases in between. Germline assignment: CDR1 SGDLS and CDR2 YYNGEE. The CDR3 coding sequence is TGTGCCAGCAGCGGGGCGGCCAACGTCCTGACTTTC. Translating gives CASSGAANVLTF.

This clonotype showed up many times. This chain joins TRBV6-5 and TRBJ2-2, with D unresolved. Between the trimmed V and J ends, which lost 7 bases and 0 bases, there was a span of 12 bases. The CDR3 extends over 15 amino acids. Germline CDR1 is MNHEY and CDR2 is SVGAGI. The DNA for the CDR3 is TGTGCCAGCACTAGTTGGCAGCCGAACACCGGGGAGCTGTTTTTT. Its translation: CASTSWQPNTGELFF.

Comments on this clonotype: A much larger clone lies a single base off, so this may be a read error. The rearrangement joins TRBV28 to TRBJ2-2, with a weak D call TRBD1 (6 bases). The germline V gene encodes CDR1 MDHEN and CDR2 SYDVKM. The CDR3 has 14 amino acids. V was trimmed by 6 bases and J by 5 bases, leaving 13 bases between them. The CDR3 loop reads CASSSGQETGELFF. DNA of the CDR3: TGTGCCAGCAGCTCGGGACAAGAGACCGGGGAGCTGTTTTTT.

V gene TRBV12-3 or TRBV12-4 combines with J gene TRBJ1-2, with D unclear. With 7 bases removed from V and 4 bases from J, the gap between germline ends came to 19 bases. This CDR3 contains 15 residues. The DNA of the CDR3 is TGTGCCAGCACCGATACGGCCCGTCATGCCTATGGCTACACCTTC. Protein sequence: CASTDTARHAYGYTF.

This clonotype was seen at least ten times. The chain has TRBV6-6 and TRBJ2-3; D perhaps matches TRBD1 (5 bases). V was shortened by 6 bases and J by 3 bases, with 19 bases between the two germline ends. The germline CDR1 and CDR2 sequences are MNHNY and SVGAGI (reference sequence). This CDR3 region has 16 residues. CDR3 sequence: CASSPFGGAGTDTQYF. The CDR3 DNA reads TGTGCCAGCAGCCCCTTCGGTGGGGCCGGGACAGATACGCAGTATTTT.

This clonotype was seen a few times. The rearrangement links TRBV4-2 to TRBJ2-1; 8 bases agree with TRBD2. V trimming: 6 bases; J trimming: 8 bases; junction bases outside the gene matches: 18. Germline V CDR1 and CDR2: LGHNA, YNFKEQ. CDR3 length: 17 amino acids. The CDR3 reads CASRENVGAGEVDEQFF. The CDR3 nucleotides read TGTGCCAGCAGGGAGAATGTTGGAGCGGGAGAGGTTGATGAGCAGTTCTTC.